The text below deals with one TCR beta chain. The count of this clone is one. Its antigen remains undetermined. No much larger clonotype is one base removed from it; base qualities were not supplied. This sample was taken from a study of T cell changes during pregnancy in multiple sclerosis (dated by TCRdb to the late 2010s). Broadly, across the study: The study looked at changes in the T cell repertoire across pregnancy in women with multiple sclerosis.

In the germline V gene (reference sequence), CDR1 corresponds to LNHDA and CDR2 to SQIVND. Compared with germline, V lacks 1 base and J lacks 2 bases; bases without a gene match: 3. The CDR3 holds 15 amino acids from the cysteine to the phenylalanine. Here the CDR3 DNA is all that survives: 45 bases in frame from base 1. Receptor libraries were prepared by the immunoSEQ multiplex PCR assay. TCRdb took this table from immuneACCESS and kept in-frame rearrangements with V and J called. Such tables lack part of the clones; where checked against another copy, unresolved V genes explain under half of the gap, and the rest is unexplained. For this sample the table gives over 50,000 clones, of which roughly 90% were detected only once. The biggest ten clones account for around 1.8% of the sample.

This TCR derives from a female donor with multiple sclerosis, enrolled in a pregnancy study. The specimen comprised peripheral blood, sampled after pregnancy. The V and J segments used are TRBV19 and TRBJ2-7; 9 junctional bases match TRBD1. The CDR3 reads as follows: CASSIVGTGTYEQYF. The nucleotides are TGTGCCAGTAGTATAGTAGGGACAGGGACCTACGAGCAGTACTTC.